Each of the 29 T cell receptor beta chains below was sequenced from the same sample in a study of blood T cell repertoires in COVID-19. Here immunoSEQ multiplex PCR was the method, and the copy in TCRdb shows in-frame clones only, minus some. The table includes about 130,000 clones, around 80% detected once. The sample was peripheral blood. These receptors came from a man in his sixties who had recovered from COVID-19.

This chain links TRBV19 with TRBJ2-3, with D possibly matching TRBD2 (6 bases). Germline V gene lookup returns CDR1 LNHDA and CDR2 SQIVND (reference sequence). The V end lost 6 bases, the J end lost 3 bases, and 22 bases lay between the germline ends. This CDR3 is 17 amino acids long. The CDR3 protein is CASSSTRASVNTDTQYF. The CDR3 nucleotides are TGTGCCAGTAGCTCGACCCGGGCTAGCGTGAATACAGATACGCAGTATTTT.

The V gene is TRBV19, the J gene TRBJ1-2; 7 bases fit TRBD1. Germline V gene lookup returns CDR1 LNHDA and CDR2 SQIVND (reference sequence). The CDR3 spans 15 residues. With V trimmed by 3 bases and J by 3 bases, 7 bases remained unmatched. The CDR3 region has the DNA TGTGCCAGTAGTATGGGACAGATCCCCTACTATGGCTACACCTTC. Protein sequence: CASSMGQIPYYGYTF.

The V gene is TRBV6-5, the J gene TRBJ2-6; D not certain. CDR1 is MNHEY and CDR2 is SVGAGI in the germline V gene. Trimming took off 1 base at V and 2 bases at J, with 6 bases between the two ends. CDR3 length: 15 amino acids. The CDR3 is CASSYFGAGANVLTF. CDR3 in DNA: TGTGCCAGCAGTTACTTTGGAGCTGGGGCCAACGTCCTGACTTTC.

The chain uses TRBV18 and TRBJ1-3, with D unclear. The V end lost 3 bases, the J end lost 0 bases, and 9 bases lay between the germline ends. CDR3 length equals 15 residues. Germline V gene lookup returns CDR1 KGHSH and CDR2 LQKENI. DNA of the CDR3: TGTGCCAGCTCACCTACAGCTGACTCTGGAAACACCATATATTTT. This encodes CASSPTADSGNTIYF.

The chain combines TRBV7-2 with TRBJ1-2, with unresolved D. CDR1 and CDR2 (germline): SGHTA, FQGNSA. The CDR3 extends over 13 amino acids. The V end was cut by 1 base, the J end by 4 bases, with 7 bases between. The CDR3 here is CASSLEIVYGYTF. As DNA, the CDR3 is TGTGCCAGCAGCTTAGAGATAGTCTATGGCTACACCTTC.

The chain couples TRBV5-1 to TRBJ2-6; D not resolved. There are 17 residues in the CDR3. Trimming left V 3 bases short and J 0 bases short, with 13 bases between. Germline V CDR1 and CDR2: SGHRS, YFSETQ. The CDR3 here is CASSSTFSNSGANVLTF. DNA of the CDR3: TGCGCCAGCAGCTCAACTTTCTCGAACTCTGGGGCCAACGTCCTGACTTTC. The full variable domain, in which reference TRBV5-1 and TRBJ2-6 provide the parts outside the CDR3, is KAGVTQTPRYLIKTRGQQVTLSCSPISGHRSVSWYQQTPGQGLQFLFEYFSETQRNKGNFPGRFSGRQFSNSRSEMNVSTLELGDSALYLCASSSTFSNSGANVLTFGAGSRLTVL.

The chain carries TRBV19 and TRBJ2-2; 10 positions match TRBD1. The V and J ends lost 5 bases and 3 bases, in that order; junction bases with no gene match: 3. Germline values: CDR1 LNHDA, CDR2 SQIVND (reference sequence). The CDR3 covers 15 residues. The CDR3 DNA is TGTGCCAGTAGTTTGGACAGGGGGGACACCGGGGAGCTGTTTTTT. It is translated as CASSLDRGDTGELFF.

CDR3 in DNA: TGCGCCAGCAGCCAAGAAGCGAATCAGCCCCAGCATTTT. Its translation is CASSQEANQPQHF. V and J are TRBV4-1 and TRBJ1-5; D not resolved. Per germline, CDR1 MGHRA and CDR2 YSYEKL. This CDR3 has 13 residues. The V and J ends lost 0 bases and 4 bases respectively, with 4 bases between them.

This clone appeared a single time. This sequence joins TRBV30 and TRBJ2-7; tentative D call: TRBD2 (6 bases). The V and J ends lost 2 bases and 3 bases respectively, with 8 bases between them. This CDR3 has 12 amino acids. CDR1 GTSNPN and CDR2 SVGIG come from the germline V gene (reference sequence). CDR3 nucleotides: TGTGCCTGGAGTCGGGGACTCTACGAGCAGTACTTC. This translates into CAWSRGLYEQYF.

The rearrangement uses TRBV28 and TRBJ2-5, with TRBD2 matching 14 bases. The germline CDR1 and CDR2 sequences are MDHEN and SYDVKM. The V and J ends lost 5 bases and 8 bases, in that order; junction bases with no gene match: 4. This CDR3 has 14 residues. The CDR3: CASSGLAGGQTQYF. DNA of the CDR3: TGTGCCAGCAGTGGACTAGCGGGGGGACAAACCCAGTACTTC.

This clone has just one count. The CDR3 reads CASSSRAGSVQETQYF. The CDR3 DNA sequence: TGTGCCAGCAGTTCCCGGGCGGGATCAGTCCAAGAGACCCAGTACTTC. V and J are TRBV6-2 or TRBV6-3 and TRBJ2-5, with TRBD2 as a possible D gene (6 bases). CDR3 length equals 16 residues. Trimming left V 4 bases short and J 1 base short, with 16 bases between. CDR1 and CDR2 (germline): MNHEY, SVGEGT.

About this clone itself: The same CDR3 also results from other DNA sequences found in this sample. The V call is TRBV7-8, the J call TRBJ1-1; TRBD1 matches 7 bases. This CDR3 has 15 amino acids. The trim removed 0 bases at V and 4 bases at J, leaving 5 bases unmatched. Germline-derived CDR1 and CDR2 are SGHVS and FQNEAQ. The CDR3 region has the DNA TGTGCCAGCAGCTTAGCCCGACAGGGCGGCACTGAAGCTTTCTTT. Translation gives CASSLARQGGTEAFF.

J is TRBJ1-6 and V is TRBV19; D might be TRBD1 (5 bases). In germline, CDR1 is LNHDA, CDR2 SQIVND (reference sequence). Trimming left V 5 bases short and J 4 bases short, with 12 bases between. CDR3 length equals 15 residues. The CDR3 sequence: CASSQQDGYNSPLHF. CDR3 bases: TGTGCCAGTAGTCAACAGGACGGATATAATTCACCCCTCCACTTT.

CDR3 DNA sequence: TGCGCCAGCAGCTTGTCCGAGGACACTGAAGCTTTCTTT. Protein product: CASSLSEDTEAFF. This chain joins TRBV5-1 and TRBJ1-1; D unclear. Germline CDR1 reads SGHRS; CDR2 reads YFSETQ. Trimming removed 1 base at V and 3 bases at J, with 7 bases between. CDR3 length: 13 amino acids.

The chain links TRBV7-3 to TRBJ2-6, with D unclear. Germline lookup yields CDR1 SGHTA and CDR2 FQGTGA. With 4 bases removed from V and 0 bases from J, the gap between germline ends came to 22 bases. The CDR3 is 20 residues long. CDR3 DNA sequence: TGTGCCAGCAGCTCAGGTCCTGCCCCTTTTGCCCCCTCTGGGGCCAACGTCCTGACTTTC. Protein product: CASSSGPAPFAPSGANVLTF.

V usage is TRBV3-1 (or the pseudogene TRBV3-2) and J usage is TRBJ1-4; D call uncertain. V shed 0 bases and J shed 1 base, with 9 bases lying between them. Germline CDR1 is LGHDT and CDR2 is YNNKEL (reference sequence). The CDR3 is 16 amino acids. The CDR3 reads CASSQDVVVTNEKLFF. CDR3 sequence (DNA): TGTGCCAGCAGCCAAGATGTCGTCGTAACTAATGAAAAACTGTTTTTT.

By frequency in the sample, this clone is medium-sized. The V gene is TRBV24-1, the J gene TRBJ2-3, with 11 bases lining up with TRBD1. This CDR3 contains 16 residues. Germline assignment: CDR1 KGHDR and CDR2 SFDVKD. V was pared by 1 base and J by 5 bases, with 4 bases of the junction left unmatched. The CDR3 region is CATSDFGGQGEDTQYF. The DNA of the CDR3 is TGTGCCACCAGTGATTTTGGGGGACAGGGGGAAGATACGCAGTATTTT.

The rearrangement links TRBV11-3 to TRBJ2-1; the D gene is possibly TRBD2 (5 bases). The CDR3 totals 16 residues. Germline-derived CDR1 and CDR2 are SGHNT and YENEEA. Trimming left V 1 base short and J 1 base short, with 11 bases between. The CDR3 bases are TGTGCCAGCAGCTTAGTGGCTGGCGGGTCCTACAATGAGCAGTTCTTC. It translates to CASSLVAGGSYNEQFF.

This clone was detected only once. V is TRBV9 and J is TRBJ2-7; 7 bases align to TRBD2. The germline V gene encodes CDR1 SGDLS and CDR2 YYNGEE. This CDR3 is built from 17 residues. The J segment lost 3 bases and the V segment lost 4 bases, leaving 16 bases of the junction unmatched. CDR3 nucleotides: TGTGCCAGCAGCCCGAGTCCTGGGAGCGGGACCCACTACGAGCAGTACTTC. Its translation is CASSPSPGSGTHYEQYF.

V and J are TRBV7-2 and TRBJ2-3; 12 bases fit TRBD2. The J segment lost 6 bases and the V segment lost 5 bases, leaving 3 bases of the junction unmatched. The CDR3 spans 14 residues. In germline, CDR1 is SGHTA, CDR2 FQGNSA. As DNA, the CDR3 is TGTGCCAGCAGCCCTGGACTAGCGGGGGATACGCAGTATTTT. Residues: CASSPGLAGDTQYF.

This clone was counted ten times or more. The rearrangement links TRBV4-2 to TRBJ2-1, with 13 positions matching TRBD2. CDR3 length: 19 residues. The V gene's germline CDR1 is LGHNA and CDR2 YNFKEQ. Trimming removed 1 base from V and 0 bases from J; junction bases left unmatched: 6. CDR3: CASSQALAGGLSSYNEQFF. CDR3 nucleotides: TGTGCCAGCAGCCAAGCACTAGCGGGAGGGCTAAGCTCCTACAATGAGCAGTTCTTC.

The chain is built from TRBV18 and TRBJ1-2; D not resolved. CDR1 KGHSH and CDR2 LQKENI come from the germline V gene. The CDR3 length is 14 residues. The V and J ends lost 3 bases and 7 bases respectively, with 15 bases between them. The CDR3 DNA sequence: TGTGCCAGCTCACCGGAGGCAGCCACCCCTGGCTACACCTTC. Translating it yields CASSPEAATPGYTF.

This rearrangement joins TRBV6-5 to TRBJ2-2; 10 bases agree with TRBD2. Trimming took 5 bases from V and 4 from J; bases not matched to a gene: 4. Germline V gene data show CDR1 as MNHEY and CDR2 as SVGAGI. The CDR3 contains 15 residues. In nucleotides, the CDR3 is TGTGCCAGCAGTCAAAGACTAGCGGGCACCGGGGAGCTGTTTTTT. It translates to CASSQRLAGTGELFF.

Worth noting for this clone: Germline is not matched at one junction end, which may reflect a read error. The J gene is TRBJ1-1, the V gene TRBV7-9, with D unclear. The CDR3 spans 14 residues. The germline gives CDR1 SEHNR, CDR2 FQNEAQ (reference sequence). The CDR3: CASRFGESNTEAFF. The CDR3 region has the DNA TGTGCCAGCCGCTTCGGAGAGTCGAACACTGAAGCTTTCTTT.

This chain joins TRBV28 and TRBJ1-1; 7 positions match TRBD1. V was pared by 8 bases and J by 5 bases, with 5 bases of the junction left unmatched. This CDR3 is 12 amino acids long. Germline CDR1 MDHEN, CDR2 SYDVKM. The CDR3 region has the DNA TGTGCCAGCGACAGGGTAGGGACTGAAGCTTTCTTT. Its translation: CASDRVGTEAFF. Full variable domain (missing parts from reference TRBV28 and TRBJ1-1): DVKVTQSSRYLVKRTGEKVFLECVQDMDHENMFWYRQDPGLGLRLIYFSYDVKMKEKGDIPEGYSVSREKKERFSLILESASTNQTSMYLCASDRVGTEAFFGQGTRLTVV.

This chain connects TRBV3-1 (or the pseudogene TRBV3-2) to TRBJ1-1; 7 bases match TRBD1. The CDR3 spans 14 residues. The V gene end was trimmed by 3 bases and the J gene end by 2 bases; junction bases not matched to a gene: 3. Germline V gene sequence: CDR1 LGHDT, CDR2 YNNKEL (reference sequence). The CDR3 protein is CASSHTGDNTEAFF. For the CDR3, the DNA is TGTGCCAGCAGCCATACAGGGGATAACACTGAAGCTTTCTTT.

In nucleotides, the CDR3 is TGTGCCAGCACCACCAGGGAGGGAACTGAAGCTTTCTTT. The encoded protein is CASTTREGTEAFF. This chain uses TRBV6-5 with TRBJ1-1, with D possibly matching TRBD1 (5 bases). This CDR3 region has 13 residues. The germline CDR1 and CDR2 sequences are MNHEY and SVGAGI. The ends were cut back, 7 bases at V and 5 bases at J, with 14 bases in the middle.

This clone was seen more than once but under ten times. This rearrangement joins TRBV24-1 to TRBJ2-2; 8 bases line up with TRBD1. Germline V gene data show CDR1 as KGHDR and CDR2 as SFDVKD. Losses at the gene ends were 6 bases for V and 4 bases for J; bases not matched to a gene: 9. The CDR3 spans 16 residues. CDR3 sequence (DNA): TGTGCCACCAGTTCCCTTCGGACAGGGCCCACCGGGGAGCTGTTTTTT. The encoded protein is CATSSLRTGPTGELFF.

The V gene is TRBV5-6, the J gene TRBJ2-3, with 7 nucleotides matching TRBD2. Looked up from germline, CDR1 is SGHDT and CDR2 is YYEEEE. The CDR3 length is 16 residues. J gave up 2 bases and V 4 bases, and 10 bases lay outside the gene matches. The DNA for the CDR3 is TGTGCCAGCAGCCACGGCGGCGGGGGACCCACAGATACGCAGTATTTT. Translation: CASSHGGGGPTDTQYF.